These 19 T cell receptor beta chains originate from one sample sequenced in a study of vaccination effects on CD4 cells after COVID-19. Only in-frame clones appear in the TCRdb table, and some are missing; sequencing was by immunoSEQ multiplex PCR. The data contain over 25,000 clones, roughly 79% of them singletons. These TCRs' antigens remain unknown. Sequencing followed a ViraFEST assay step that expanded antigen-specific CD4+ T cells with viral peptide pools. Upon completion of around eleven days in culture, CD4+ T cells were isolated. Subjects were given two BNT162b2 or mRNA-1273 vaccine doses. This sample comprised CD4+ T cells from PBMCs cultured with SARS-CoV-2 spike peptides, obtained after COVID-19 vaccination. The receptors stem from a human donor who received a COVID-19 vaccine. Some clones in this sample may be carry-over from other donors' samples.

The gene calls are TRBV5-1 and TRBJ1-4, with TRBD1 matching 9 bases. J gave up 5 bases and V 4 bases, and 3 bases lay outside the gene matches. The CDR3 sequence is 14 residues long. Germline V gene lookup returns CDR1 SGHRS and CDR2 YFSETQ. In nucleotides, the CDR3 is TGCGCCAGCAGCCTAGGACAGGGGAATGAAAAACTGTTTTTT. Amino acids: CASSLGQGNEKLFF.

In this sample, this clone turned up a few times. The V call is TRBV5-5, the J call TRBJ2-2; 7 bases map to TRBD1. The CDR3 has 15 residues. The J segment lost 1 base and the V segment lost 3 bases, leaving 3 bases of the junction unmatched. Germline V gene lookup returns CDR1 SGHKS and CDR2 YYEKEE (reference sequence). Written as DNA, the CDR3 is TGTGCCAGCAGCTATGGACAGGAGAACACCGGGGAGCTGTTTTTT. This translates into CASSYGQENTGELFF.

The chain is built from TRBV25-1 and TRBJ1-1, with TRBD1 matching 7 bases. Germline V gives CDR1 MGHDK, CDR2 SYGVNS. There are 15 residues in the CDR3. The J segment lost 1 base and the V segment lost 5 bases, leaving 7 bases of the junction unmatched. DNA for the CDR3: TGTGCCAGCAGTTCCCGACAGGGTCGGAACACTGAAGCTTTCTTT. Translating gives CASSSRQGRNTEAFF.

This rearrangement joins TRBV5-8 to TRBJ1-2, with 7 positions matching TRBD1. CDR3 size: 13 residues. Trimming at V came to 0 bases and at J to 5 bases, leaving 1 base not matched to a gene. Germline lookup yields CDR1 SGHTS and CDR2 YDEGEE. The CDR3 loop is CASSLDRGYGYTF. The CDR3 DNA follows: TGTGCCAGCAGCTTGGACAGGGGATATGGCTACACCTTC.

This sequence joins TRBV6-5 and TRBJ2-5; 11 positions match TRBD2. V was pared by 6 bases and J by 2 bases, with 5 bases of the junction left unmatched. Germline V CDR1 and CDR2: MNHEY, SVGAGI. The CDR3 is made up of 15 amino acids. The CDR3 DNA sequence: TGTGCCAGCAGCCTCATAGCGGGGGGGCAAGAGACCCAGTACTTC. Encoded protein: CASSLIAGGQETQYF.

This clone was seen a handful of times. The CDR3 is CASSHPGRYGYTF. The CDR3, as DNA: TGTGCCAGCAGCCACCCCGGAAGGTATGGCTACACCTTC. The chain couples TRBV12-3 or TRBV12-4 to TRBJ1-2; D is ambiguous. The V and J ends lost 6 bases and 5 bases respectively, with 13 bases between them. The CDR3 runs to 13 residues.

About this clone: The junction shows a germline mismatch at one end, possibly a read error. V and J are TRBV7-9 and TRBJ1-4, with a tentative D call TRBD1 (5 bases). The V gene's germline CDR1 is SEHNR and CDR2 FQNEAQ (reference sequence). The CDR3 length is 15 residues. The CDR3 DNA sequence: TGTGCCAGCAGTTTAGGCCAGGGTTCTAATGAAAAACTGTTTTTT. It encodes CASSLGQGSNEKLFF.

This chain uses TRBV30 with TRBJ1-2; no reliable D call. The CDR3 runs 13 residues. The germline CDR1 and CDR2 sequences are GTSNPN and SVGIG (reference sequence). V lost 4 bases and J 7 bases, leaving 16 bases between the germline ends. The CDR3 DNA reads as TGTGCCTGGAAGCTGGAAAGGTCGGGTGGCTACACCTTC. Translated, it gives CAWKLERSGGYTF.

This chain uses TRBV15 with TRBJ2-5; 8 nucleotides line up with TRBD1. This CDR3 is 14 amino acids long. Germline CDR1 and CDR2: LNHNV and YYDKDF (reference sequence). Losses at the gene ends were 5 bases for V and 4 bases for J; bases not matched to a gene: 6. CDR3 amino acids: CATSGRDRLETQYF. Here the CDR3 DNA reads TGTGCCACCAGCGGCCGGGACAGGCTAGAGACCCAGTACTTC.

J is TRBJ1-1 and V is TRBV18, with D tentatively TRBD1 (6 bases). V was pared by 0 bases and J by 7 bases, with 15 bases between. The CDR3 contains 15 residues. Germline V gene data show CDR1 as KGHSH and CDR2 as LQKENI. The CDR3 spells CASSPPLKQGHEAFF. CDR3 DNA sequence: TGTGCCAGCTCACCACCCCTTAAACAGGGACATGAAGCTTTCTTT.

This chain connects TRBV14 to TRBJ2-3; D may be TRBD2 (5 bases). The length of the CDR3 is 15 residues. Trimming pared 4 bases from V and 3 bases from J, leaving 14 bases between. Germline V gene sequence: CDR1 SGHDN, CDR2 FVKESK. For the CDR3, the DNA is TGTGCCAGCAGCCGCGGCGGGTTTGCGACAGATACGCAGTATTTT. Protein product: CASSRGGFATDTQYF.

The chain carries TRBV29-1 and TRBJ1-1, with 9 positions matching TRBD1. Trimming removed 7 bases from V and 6 bases from J; junction bases left unmatched: 12. CDR3 length: 14 residues. Germline V gene sequence: CDR1 SQVTM, CDR2 ANQGSEA. Here the CDR3 reads CSARTRDRESEAFF. As DNA, the CDR3 is TGCAGCGCCAGGACCCGGGACAGGGAATCTGAAGCTTTCTTT.

This clone showed up just once. This sequence joins TRBV7-9 and TRBJ1-1; maybe TRBD1 (5 bases). V was cut by 1 base and J by 4 bases, with 13 bases left in between. This CDR3 spans 15 amino acids. Germline V gene lookup returns CDR1 SEHNR and CDR2 FQNEAQ (reference sequence). CDR3 in amino acids: CASSLGQGDGTEAFF. As DNA, the CDR3 is TGTGCCAGCAGCTTAGGCCAGGGTGATGGCACTGAAGCTTTCTTT.

V and J are TRBV9 and TRBJ2-5, with 11 bases matching TRBD2. Germline values: CDR1 SGDLS, CDR2 YYNGEE. V gave up 0 bases and J gave up 5 bases; unmatched junction bases: 6. The CDR3 spans 16 residues. In DNA, the CDR3 is TGTGCCAGCAGCGTAGCTAGTAGCGGGGGGGCTGAGACCCAGTACTTC. It specifies CASSVASSGGAETQYF.

This sequence joins TRBV28 and TRBJ1-5, with 7 bases aligning to TRBD1. Losses at the gene ends were 4 bases for V and 4 bases for J; bases not matched to a gene: 13. Germline V gives CDR1 MDHEN, CDR2 SYDVKM. The CDR3 length is 17 residues. The CDR3 protein is CASSSLRDRVKNQPQHF. The CDR3 DNA follows: TGTGCCAGCAGTTCCCTCAGAGACAGGGTAAAAAATCAGCCCCAGCATTTT.

This sequence joins TRBV7-2 and TRBJ2-5; 9 nucleotides align to TRBD1. Germline V gives CDR1 SGHTA, CDR2 FQGNSA. J gave up 6 bases and V 3 bases, and 8 bases lay outside the gene matches. The CDR3 totals 15 residues. CDR3 protein: CASSFLRDREKTQYF. The CDR3 bases are TGTGCCAGCAGCTTTCTCCGGGACAGGGAAAAGACCCAGTACTTC.

The chain employs TRBV6-6 and TRBJ1-1; 12 bases fit TRBD1. Germline V lookup: CDR1 MNHNY, CDR2 SVGAGI (reference sequence). The CDR3 sequence is 16 residues long. V lost 6 bases, J lost 0 bases, and 5 bases stayed unmatched. The CDR3 DNA reads TGTGCCAGCAGGGGACAGGGGGCTAGGATGAACACTGAAGCTTTCTTT. This encodes CASRGQGARMNTEAFF.

The rearrangement joins TRBV23-1 to TRBJ2-7; possibly TRBD1 for D (5 bases). TRBV23-1 is given ORF status, its function remaining uncertain. The CDR3 covers 18 residues. V was trimmed by 2 bases and J by 2 bases, leaving 22 bases between them. The CDR3 region is CASSQSSLGPEATYEQYV. The CDR3 coding sequence is TGCGCCAGCAGTCAAAGTTCCCTGGGGCCAGAGGCTACCTACGAGCAGTACGTC.

The chain combines TRBV3-1 (or the pseudogene TRBV3-2) with TRBJ1-1, with a tentative D call TRBD1 (5 bases). Germline loops: CDR1 LGHDT, CDR2 YNNKEL (reference sequence). The CDR3 is 13 amino acids. Trimming stripped 2 bases from V and 5 bases from J, with 9 bases between. The chain's CDR3 is CASSQSWGTEAFF. The CDR3 bases are TGTGCCAGCAGCCAATCGTGGGGGACTGAAGCTTTCTTT.